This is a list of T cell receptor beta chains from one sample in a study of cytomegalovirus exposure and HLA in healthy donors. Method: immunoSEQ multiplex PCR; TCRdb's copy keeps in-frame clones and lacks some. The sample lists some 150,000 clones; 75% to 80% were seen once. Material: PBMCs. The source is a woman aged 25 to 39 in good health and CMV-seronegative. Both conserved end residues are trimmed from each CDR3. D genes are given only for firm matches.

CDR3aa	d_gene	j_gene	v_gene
ASRPQVTGSLPQH	NA	TRBJ1-5	TRBV19
ASSLETSSYEQY	NA	TRBJ2-7	TRBV5-4
ASSESSGSTDTQY	TRBD2	TRBJ2-3	TRBV6-4
ASSYGDRNYGYT	TRBD1	TRBJ1-2	TRBV6-5
ASSPDGKGRGNYGYT	NA	TRBJ1-2	TRBV9
ASSLGRTSGGEF	TRBD2	TRBJ2-1	TRBV7-2
ASSQGGAESYEQY	NA	TRBJ2-7	TRBV4-3
ASSLGWGDTEAF	NA	TRBJ1-1	TRBV5-1
ASSMGRGTNEKLF	NA	TRBJ1-4	TRBV7-7
ASSVAEGANEQF	NA	TRBJ2-1	TRBV9
ASSLYRGREQY	TRBD1	TRBJ2-7	TRBV5-1
ASSSSGTGGQETQY	TRBD1	TRBJ2-5	TRBV5-1
ASSLDASGDYGYT	NA	TRBJ1-2	TRBV5-6
ASSYQGGTYEQY	NA	TRBJ2-7	TRBV7-9
ASSGTGAVKTNYGYT	TRBD1	TRBJ1-2	TRBV25-1
ATAQGQAEKLF	NA	TRBJ1-4	TRBV10-2